The clone carrying this T cell receptor (beta chain) was observed a few times. Its antigen is unidentified. Germline CDR1 LGHNA, CDR2 YSLEER. V lost 0 bases, J lost 6 bases, and 5 bases lay in between. The CDR3 length is 13 residues. This entry comes from a study of spatial heterogeneity in lung cancer. Time point meaning: sample taken at primary tumor resection. Notes on the study in general: Counts of expanded intratumoral alpha and beta TCRs tracked tumor mutation counts.

TCR cDNA molecules each carried a unique molecular identifier. TCRdb fed the 5' RACE reads into MiXCR, producing one record per CDR3 protein. The sample lists 800 or so distinct CDR3 sequences, 35% occurring once. The starting material was lung tumor tissue, obtained at surgery. This chain uses TRBV4-3 with TRBJ2-2; no reliable D call. This receptor was taken from a male donor with early-stage non-small cell lung cancer. CDR3 DNA sequence: TGCGCCAGCAGCCAAGACTGGGCCGGGGAGCTGTTTTTT. Encoded protein: CASSQDWAGELFF.